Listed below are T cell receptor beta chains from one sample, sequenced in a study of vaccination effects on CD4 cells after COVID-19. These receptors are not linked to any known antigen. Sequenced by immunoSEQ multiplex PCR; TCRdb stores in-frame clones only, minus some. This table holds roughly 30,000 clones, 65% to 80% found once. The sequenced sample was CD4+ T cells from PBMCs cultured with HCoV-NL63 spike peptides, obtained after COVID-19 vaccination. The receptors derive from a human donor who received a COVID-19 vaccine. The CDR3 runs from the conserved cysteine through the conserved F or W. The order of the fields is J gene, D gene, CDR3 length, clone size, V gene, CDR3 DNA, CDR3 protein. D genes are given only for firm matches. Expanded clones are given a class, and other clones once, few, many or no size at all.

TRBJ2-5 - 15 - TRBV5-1 TGCGCCAGCAGCTTACAGGGAGGCGGGCAAGAGACCCAGTACTTC CASSLQGGGQETQYF
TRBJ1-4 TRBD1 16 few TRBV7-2 TGTGCCAGCAGCTTAGCGTCAGGGGGGGCGAATGAAAAACTGTTTTTT CASSLASGGANEKLFF
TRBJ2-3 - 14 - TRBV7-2 TGTGCCAGCAGCTATACCAGGGGCACAGATACGCAGTATTTT CASSYTRGTDTQYF
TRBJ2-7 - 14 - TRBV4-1 TGCGCCAGCAGCCAAGTTGAGGGGCCGTACGAGCAGTACTTC CASSQVEGPYEQYF
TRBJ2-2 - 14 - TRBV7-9 TGTGCCAGCAGCTCCGGACTCTACGCCGGGGAGCTGTTTTTT CASSSGLYAGELFF
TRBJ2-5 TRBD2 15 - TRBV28 TGTGCCAGCAGTCCGGACTACAGCGGGGGGGAGACCCAGTACTTC CASSPDYSGGETQYF
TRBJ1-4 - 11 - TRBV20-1 TGCAGTGCGATACTTAATGAAAAACTGTTTTTT CSAILNEKLFF
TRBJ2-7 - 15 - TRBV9 TGTGCCAGCAGCGTAGGGTCTACGGCAGGCCACGAGCAGTACTTC CASSVGSTAGHEQYF
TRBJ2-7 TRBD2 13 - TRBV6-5 TGTGCCAGCAGTCGCCTAGCGGGGGGGAAGCAGTACTTC CASSRLAGGKQYF
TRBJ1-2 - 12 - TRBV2 TGTGCCAGCAGTGAACAGAGCTATGGCTACACCTTC CASSEQSYGYTF
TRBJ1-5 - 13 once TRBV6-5 TGTGCCAGCACCCGGGGTGGTAATCAGCCCCAGCATTTT CASTRGGNQPQHF
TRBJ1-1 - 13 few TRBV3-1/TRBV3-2 TGTGCCAGCAGCCGAGGGTTGTACACTGAAGCTTTCTTT CASSRGLYTEAFF
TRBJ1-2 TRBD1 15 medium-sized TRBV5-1 TGCGCCAGCGGGACAGGACAGGCTATTAACTATGGCTACACCTTC CASGTGQAINYGYTF
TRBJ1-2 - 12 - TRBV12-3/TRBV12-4 TGTGCCAGCAGTTTCGGGGTCTATGGCTACACCTTC CASSFGVYGYTF
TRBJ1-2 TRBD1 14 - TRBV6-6 TGTGCCAGCAGTGACAGGGGGGCTAACTATGGCTACACCTTC CASSDRGANYGYTF
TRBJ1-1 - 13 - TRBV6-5 TGTGCCAGCCGCCCCGCCTGGGCCACTGAAGCTTTCTTT CASRPAWATEAFF
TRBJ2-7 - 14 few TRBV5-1 TGCGCCAGCAGCCCCCTTGGGGGGTCCTACGAGCAGTACTTC CASSPLGGSYEQYF
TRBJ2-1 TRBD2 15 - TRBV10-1 TGCGCCAGCAGTATAAGCGGGAGCTCCTACAATGAGCAGTTCTTC CASSISGSSYNEQFF
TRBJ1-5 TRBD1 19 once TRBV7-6 TGTGCCAGCAGCTTACCTACCGACAGGGGCGAAGATAGCAATCAGCCCCAGCATTTT CASSLPTDRGEDSNQPQHF
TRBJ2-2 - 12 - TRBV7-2 TGTGCCAGCAGCTTTAACGGCGGGGAGCTGTTTTTT CASSFNGGELFF
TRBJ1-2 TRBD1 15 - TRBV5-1 TGCGCCAGTTCGTCTGGACAGGGCCTTTCTGGTGGCTACACCTTC CASSSGQGLSGGYTF
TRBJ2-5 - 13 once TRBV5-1 TGCGCCAGCAGCCCCCGACGGAAAGAGACCCAGTACTTC CASSPRRKETQYF
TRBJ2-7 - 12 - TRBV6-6 TGTGCCAGCAGTCCCGGACGAATAGAGCAGTACTTC CASSPGRIEQYF
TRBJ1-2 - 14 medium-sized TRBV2 TGTGCCAGCAGTGTCCAGGGGCTAATTTATGGCTACACCTTC CASSVQGLIYGYTF
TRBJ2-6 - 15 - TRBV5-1 TGCGCCAGCAGTACCCAGGGTGATGGGGCCAACGTCCTGACTTTC CASSTQGDGANVLTF
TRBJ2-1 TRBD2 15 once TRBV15 TGTGCCACCAGCAGAGATAGCGGGTCGTACAATGAGCAGTTCTTC CATSRDSGSYNEQFF
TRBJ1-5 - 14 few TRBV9 TGTGCCAGCAGCGTAGGTACGGTGAATCAGCCCCAGCATTTT CASSVGTVNQPQHF
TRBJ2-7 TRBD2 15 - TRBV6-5 TGTGCCAGCAGCCCGACTAGCGGGGTCTCCTACGAGCAGTACTTC CASSPTSGVSYEQYF
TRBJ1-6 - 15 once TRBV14 TGTGCCAGCAGCCAAGCAAGGGGGGCGGCTTCACCCCTCCACTTT CASSQARGAASPLHF
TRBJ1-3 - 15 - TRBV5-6 TGTGCCAGCAGCTTTGAGGACGTAGCTGGAAACACCATATATTTT CASSFEDVAGNTIYF
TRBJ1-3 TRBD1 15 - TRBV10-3 TGTGCCATCAGTGGGGACAGGGGGTCAGGAAACACCATATATTTT CAISGDRGSGNTIYF
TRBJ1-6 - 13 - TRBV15 TGTGCCACCAGCCTCTTGAATAATTCACCCCTCCACTTT CATSLLNNSPLHF
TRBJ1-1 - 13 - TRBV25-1 TGTGCCAGCAGTGAATGGGGGGGAGCTGAAGCTTTCTTT CASSEWGGAEAFF